What follows are 32 T cell receptor beta chains derived from one specimen sequenced in a study of T-cell memory formation after mild COVID-19. MiXCR, run by TCRdb on the 5' RACE reads, gives a single entry per CDR3 protein. In the table there are hundreds of thousands of distinct CDR3 sequences, 15% of which are singletons. Sequenced input: PBMCs or a T cell subset sorted from them (not recorded which). The receptor set was obtained from an adult woman who had mild COVID-19 (a few samples of this study predate the infection). Cell type and time point are not known.

On this clonotype: The germline gene is not matched at one end of the junction; a read error may be the cause. This chain uses TRBV4-1 with TRBJ2-2; D is perhaps TRBD2 (5 bases). From germline, CDR1 is MGHRA and CDR2 YSYEKL. This CDR3 has 13 amino acids. The DNA for the CDR3 is TGCGCCAGCAGCCAGCTCTATTTCGGGGAGCTTTTTTTT. This encodes CASSQLYFGELFF.

This clonotype was seen ten or more times. The rearrangement joins TRBV5-1 to TRBJ2-7, with D maybe TRBD1 (5 bases). This CDR3 spans 14 amino acids. Germline V gene data show CDR1 as SGHRS and CDR2 as YFSETQ. Trimming cost V 5 bases and J 3 bases, with 15 bases left between them. The CDR3 sequence is CASRIGQGNYEQYF. CDR3 in DNA: TGCGCCAGCAGGATTGGGCAGGGCAACTACGAGCAGTACTTC.

In this sample, this clonotype turned up a few times. The gene calls are TRBV7-9 and TRBJ2-1, with 9 bases that match TRBD2. This CDR3 spans 13 amino acids. Germline CDR1 reads SEHNR; CDR2 reads FQNEAQ (reference sequence). V lost 7 bases and J lost 8; bases outside the gene matches: 6. Here the CDR3 DNA reads TGTGCCAGCACCAATAGCGGGAGTCATGAGCAGTTCTTC. Amino acid sequence: CASTNSGSHEQFF.

This clonotype was counted between two and nine times. CDR3: CASSLTEETQYF. The CDR3 nucleotides are TGCGCCAGCAGCTTGACGGAAGAGACCCAGTACTTC. V usage is TRBV5-1 and J usage is TRBJ2-5, with D unclear. The CDR3 length is 12 residues. CDR1 is SGHRS, CDR2 YFSETQ, per germline. The ends were cut back, 1 base at V and 3 bases at J, with 4 bases in the middle. The complete variable domain, with remaining parts taken from reference TRBV5-1 and TRBJ2-5, reads KAGVTQTPRYLIKTRGQQVTLSCSPISGHRSVSWYQQTPGQGLQFLFEYFSETQRNKGNFPGRFSGRQFSNSRSEMNVSTLELGDSALYLCASSLTEETQYFGPGTRLLVL.

CDR3 residues: CASSGGGLADYEQYF. The CDR3, as DNA: TGTGCCAGCAGCGGAGGGGGACTAGCTGATTACGAGCAGTACTTC. The chain recombines TRBV9 with TRBJ2-7; 9 bases agree with TRBD2. This CDR3 is built from 15 residues. Unmatched junction bases numbered 8, after V lost 3 bases and J lost 4 bases. Germline-derived CDR1 and CDR2 are SGDLS and YYNGEE.

This clonotype came up once. This chain links TRBV3-1 with TRBJ1-1; D unclear. The CDR3 loop spans 13 amino acids. Trimming took 4 bases from V and 5 from J, leaving 11 bases between them. Per germline, CDR1 LGHDT and CDR2 YNNKEL (reference sequence). In DNA, the CDR3 is TGTGCCAGCAGCCGCCCCCCCGGGACTGAAGCTTTCTTT. Its translation is CASSRPPGTEAFF. The full variable domain, with the rest looked up from reference TRBV3-1 and TRBJ1-1, is DTAVSQTPKYLVTQMGNDKSIKCEQNLGHDTMYWYKQDSKKFLKIMFSYNNKELIINETVPNRFSPKSPDKAHLNLHINSLELGDSAVYFCASSRPPGTEAFFGQGTRLTVV.

The CDR3 nucleotides are TGTGCCATCAGCCCGGACACTTACACTGAAGCTTTCTTT. Amino acid sequence: CAISPDTYTEAFF. The rearrangement links TRBV10-3 to TRBJ1-1, with D tentatively TRBD1 (5 bases). Germline V gene sequence: CDR1 ENHRY, CDR2 SYGVKD. V shed 6 bases and J shed 3 bases, with 11 bases lying between them. The CDR3 is 13 amino acids.

This clonotype was counted between two and nine times. The V gene is TRBV20-1, the J gene TRBJ1-1; no reliable D call. This CDR3 comprises 17 residues. V was shortened by 6 bases and J by 0 bases, with 23 bases between the two germline ends. Germline V gene lookup returns CDR1 DFQATT and CDR2 SNEGSKA (reference sequence). The CDR3 nucleotides read TGCAGTGCCCACTCGCCTCTTGCGGGAACGGTGAACACTGAAGCTTTCTTT. Translated, it gives CSAHSPLAGTVNTEAFF.

This clonotype was detected many times. V is TRBV12-3 or TRBV12-4 and J is TRBJ2-7; TRBD2 matches at 7 bases. The CDR3 has 14 residues. V trimming: 7 bases; J trimming: 3 bases; junction bases outside the gene matches: 9. This CDR3 reads CASTPVSGGYEQYF. Written as DNA, the CDR3 is TGTGCCAGCACCCCAGTTTCGGGGGGCTACGAGCAGTACTTC.

This clonotype was counted only a few times. This sequence joins TRBV18 and TRBJ2-1, with 12 bases aligning to TRBD1. Germline V gives CDR1 KGHSH, CDR2 LQKENI. The CDR3 consists of 15 residues. The V gene end was trimmed by 3 bases and the J gene end by 10 bases; junction bases not matched to a gene: 7. CDR3 in DNA: TGTGCCAGCTCACCTGGCCGGGACAGGGGGCCCGAGCAGTTCTTC. Its translation is CASSPGRDRGPEQFF. The full variable domain, in which reference TRBV18 and TRBJ2-1 provide the parts outside the CDR3, is NAGVMQNPRHLVRRRGQEARLRCSPMKGHSHVYWYRQLPEEGLKFMVYLQKENIIDESGMPKERFSAEFPKEGPSILRIQQVVRGDSAAYFCASSPGRDRGPEQFFGPGTRLTVL.

V gene TRBV12-3 or TRBV12-4 combines with J gene TRBJ1-3; D possibly corresponds to TRBD1 (6 bases). The V and J ends lost 4 bases and 4 bases respectively, with 8 bases between them. This CDR3 contains 13 residues. CDR3 DNA sequence: TGTGCCAGCAGTTACGACAGGGGAAACACCATATATTTT. Its translation: CASSYDRGNTIYF.

The chain couples TRBV6-2 or TRBV6-3 to TRBJ2-7; 8 bases agree with TRBD1. This CDR3 spans 14 amino acids. Germline CDR1 is MNHEY and CDR2 is SVGEGT. With 8 bases clipped from V and 5 bases from J, the junction kept 11 bases outside the gene matches. CDR3 region: CASLLRTGINEQYF. CDR3 nucleotides: TGTGCCAGCCTCCTCAGGACAGGGATCAACGAGCAGTACTTC.

At least ten counts were recorded for this clonotype. The V gene is TRBV12-3 or TRBV12-4, the J gene TRBJ1-2, with 7 nucleotides matching TRBD1. The CDR3 length is 14 residues. After removal of 6 bases from V and 4 bases from J, the junction contained 8 bases not matched to a gene. In DNA, the CDR3 is TGTGCCAGCAGGGCGACAGGGCTAGGCTATGGCTACACCTTC. This codes for CASRATGLGYGYTF.

The chain uses TRBV7-2 and TRBJ1-2; D is uncertain. V lost 4 bases to trimming and J lost 1 base, with 10 bases between them. CDR1 SGHTA and CDR2 FQGNSA come from the germline V gene. The CDR3 has 14 amino acids. CDR3 loop: CASSWHSDNYGYTF. CDR3 DNA: TGTGCCAGCAGCTGGCACAGCGATAACTATGGCTACACCTTC. Complete variable domain (other parts from reference TRBV7-2 and TRBJ1-2): GAGVSQSPSNKVTEKGKDVELRCDPISGHTALYWYRQSLGQGLEFLIYFQGNSAPDKSGLPSDRFSAERTGGSVSTLTIQRTQQEDSAVYLCASSWHSDNYGYTFGSGTRLTVV.

The rearrangement links TRBV20-1 to TRBJ2-3; possibly TRBD1 for D (6 bases). Trimming took off 2 bases at V and 6 bases at J, with 6 bases between the two ends. The CDR3 spans 11 residues. Germline loops: CDR1 DFQATT, CDR2 SNEGSKA (reference sequence). The CDR3 DNA is TGCAGTGCTAGAACAGGGGATACGCAGTATTTT. This encodes CSARTGDTQYF.

This chain joins TRBV12-3 or TRBV12-4 and TRBJ1-6; possible D gene TRBD1, 5 bases. V lost 4 bases and J 8 bases, leaving 12 bases between the germline ends. This CDR3 is 14 amino acids long. CDR3 nucleotide sequence: TGTGCCAGCAGTTCCTGGGACGGAGATTCACCCCTCCACTTT. Protein: CASSSWDGDSPLHF.

This clonotype was recorded many times. The chain has TRBV24-1 and TRBJ2-2, with 7 nucleotides matching TRBD1. V shed 3 bases and J 4 bases; nucleotides not matched to a gene: 7. This CDR3 is 16 amino acids long. The V gene's germline CDR1 is KGHDR and CDR2 SFDVKD. The CDR3 spells CATSDTGQARTGELFF. The CDR3 nucleotides read TGTGCCACCAGTGATACAGGACAGGCCCGCACCGGGGAGCTGTTTTTT.

The rearrangement joins TRBV2 to TRBJ2-1; D might be TRBD2 (5 bases). The V and J ends lost 4 bases and 8 bases respectively, with 12 bases between them. The CDR3 contains 13 residues. Germline values: CDR1 SNHLY, CDR2 FYNNEI. CDR3 protein: CASSGRVGDEQFF. CDR3 DNA sequence: TGTGCCAGCAGTGGGCGGGTCGGCGATGAGCAGTTCTTC.

This clonotype has more than one count but fewer than ten. The chain combines TRBV2 with TRBJ2-7, with no clear D. The V end was cut by 3 bases, the J end by 5 bases, with 8 bases between. The V gene's germline CDR1 is SNHLY and CDR2 FYNNEI. This CDR3 is 12 amino acids long. CDR3 DNA sequence: TGTGCCAGCAGTGATGGACCCCACGAGCAGTACTTC. The encoded protein is CASSDGPHEQYF.

V is TRBV7-2 and J is TRBJ2-7; unclear D gene. The CDR3 length is 17 residues. CDR1 and CDR2 from the germline V gene are SGHTA and FQGNSA. Between the trimmed V and J ends, which lost 5 bases and 0 bases, there was a span of 20 bases. The CDR3 sequence is CASSPRFGIGPSYEQYF. For the CDR3, the DNA is TGTGCCAGCAGCCCTAGGTTCGGTATAGGCCCCTCCTACGAGCAGTACTTC.

The sample holds many counts of this clonotype. Here the CDR3 reads CASSVIAGGPGGELFF. The DNA for the CDR3 is TGTGCCAGCAGCGTGATCGCGGGGGGGCCTGGCGGGGAGCTGTTTTTT. The chain recombines TRBV5-6 with TRBJ2-2; 9 bases line up with TRBD2. Germline assignment: CDR1 SGHDT and CDR2 YYEEEE. The CDR3 runs 16 residues. J lost 7 bases, V lost 4 bases, and 11 bases had no gene match.

The chain uses TRBV7-2 and TRBJ2-3; TRBD1 might be the D (6 bases). This CDR3 has 17 residues. Germline assignment: CDR1 SGHTA and CDR2 FQGNSA. V lost 5 bases and J 2 bases, leaving 20 bases between the germline ends. Written as DNA, the CDR3 is TGTGCCAGCAGCGTACTTCGACAGGCCGTTAACACAGATACGCAGTATTTT. This encodes CASSVLRQAVNTDTQYF.

This clonotype showed up many times. The chain recombines TRBV7-9 with TRBJ2-1; the D gene could be TRBD1 or TRBD2 (6 bases each). V gave up 3 bases and J gave up 6 bases, with 12 bases separating them. The CDR3 consists of 14 residues. Germline V gives CDR1 SEHNR, CDR2 FQNEAQ (reference sequence). The CDR3 protein is CASSFGGASNEQFF. CDR3 sequence (DNA): TGTGCCAGCAGCTTCGGGGGCGCAAGCAATGAGCAGTTCTTC. Based on the CDR3 plus reference TRBV7-9 and TRBJ2-1, the full variable domain is DTGVSQNPRHKITKRGQNVTFRCDPISEHNRLYWYRQTLGQGPEFLTYFQNEAQLEKSRLLSDRFSAERPKGSFSTLEIQRTEQGDSAMYLCASSFGGASNEQFFGPGTRLTVL.

This clonotype was observed a handful of times. The J gene is TRBJ1-5, the V gene TRBV7-2, with 8 bases matching TRBD1. Germline CDR1 SGHTA, CDR2 FQGNSA. CDR3 length equals 16 residues. V shed 1 base, J shed 2 bases, and the junction held 4 bases outside the gene matches. The CDR3 region has the DNA TGTGCCAGCAGCTTAGTAGCACAGGGGGGCAATCAGCCCCAGCATTTT. It specifies CASSLVAQGGNQPQHF.

This chain links TRBV27 with TRBJ2-2; perhaps TRBD2 as D (5 bases). Germline CDR1 reads MNHEY; CDR2 reads SMNVEV (reference sequence). V lost 7 bases, J lost 1 base, and 10 bases lay in between. The CDR3 contains 14 residues. For the CDR3, the DNA is TGTGCCAGCAAAGGACTGGAGAACACCGGGGAGCTGTTTTTT. Protein: CASKGLENTGELFF.

The chain couples TRBV30 to TRBJ1-1; D is uncertain. The V end lost 0 bases, the J end lost 3 bases, and 11 bases lay between the germline ends. From germline, CDR1 is GTSNPN and CDR2 SVGIG (reference sequence). CDR3 size: 14 residues. This CDR3 reads CAWSVSRGDTEAFF. CDR3 sequence (DNA): TGTGCCTGGAGTGTAAGTCGCGGGGACACTGAAGCTTTCTTT.

This chain connects TRBV11-2 to TRBJ1-2; 10 bases match TRBD1. The CDR3 has 14 residues. J was trimmed by 8 bases and V by 6 bases; bases with no gene match: 9. Germline CDR1 reads SGHAT; CDR2 reads FQNNGV. CDR3 residues: CASRTGGTLRGYTF. The CDR3 DNA sequence: TGTGCCAGCAGGACAGGGGGCACTCTCCGGGGCTACACCTTC.

The chain combines TRBV7-9 with TRBJ2-2; 9 nucleotides align to TRBD1. V shed 5 bases and J 7 bases; nucleotides not matched to a gene: 8. The germline gives CDR1 SEHNR, CDR2 FQNEAQ (reference sequence). This CDR3 comprises 15 residues. Here the CDR3 DNA reads TGTGCCAGCAGCACTGCCGGGACAGGGAACGGGGAGCTGTTTTTT. This sequence encodes CASSTAGTGNGELFF. Drawing the rest from reference TRBV7-9 and TRBJ2-2, the complete variable domain is DTGVSQNPRHKITKRGQNVTFRCDPISEHNRLYWYRQTLGQGPEFLTYFQNEAQLEKSRLLSDRFSAERPKGSFSTLEIQRTEQGDSAMYLCASSTAGTGNGELFFGEGSRLTVL.

A few counts support this clonotype. The rearrangement links TRBV6-1 to TRBJ1-1; TRBD1 might be the D (6 bases). The CDR3 runs 15 residues. V lost 0 bases to trimming and J lost 5 bases, with 13 bases between them. Germline V lookup: CDR1 MNHNS, CDR2 SASEGT. CDR3 DNA: TGTGCCAGCAGTGAAGCTGGAACAGGGAGTACTGAAGCTTTCTTT. Protein sequence: CASSEAGTGSTEAFF.

The chain carries TRBV5-1 and TRBJ2-7; D is undetermined. Germline CDR1 SGHRS, CDR2 YFSETQ. The CDR3 totals 17 residues. Trimming took 0 bases from V and 0 from J, leaving 16 bases between them. Here the CDR3 DNA reads TGCGCCAGCAGCTTGGCCCTCACGGCGACCAGCTCCTACGAGCAGTACTTC. This sequence encodes CASSLALTATSSYEQYF.

This clonotype has at least ten counts. The chain uses TRBV5-1 and TRBJ2-3; a weak D match, TRBD2 (5 bases). Germline V gene sequence: CDR1 SGHRS, CDR2 YFSETQ. The CDR3 is made up of 12 amino acids. Trimming took 2 bases from V and 6 from J, leaving 7 bases between them. DNA of the CDR3: TGCGCCAGCAGCTTTGGAGGCGATACGCAGTATTTT. Translation: CASSFGGDTQYF.

The sample holds one count of this clonotype. This chain joins TRBV11-2 and TRBJ1-1; D is uncertain. Deletions cut 1 base from V and 9 bases from J, with 6 bases between. The germline gives CDR1 SGHAT, CDR2 FQNNGV. The CDR3 contains 11 residues. CDR3 protein: CASSLGPKAFF. CDR3 nucleotides: TGTGCCAGCAGCTTAGGTCCAAAAGCTTTCTTT.